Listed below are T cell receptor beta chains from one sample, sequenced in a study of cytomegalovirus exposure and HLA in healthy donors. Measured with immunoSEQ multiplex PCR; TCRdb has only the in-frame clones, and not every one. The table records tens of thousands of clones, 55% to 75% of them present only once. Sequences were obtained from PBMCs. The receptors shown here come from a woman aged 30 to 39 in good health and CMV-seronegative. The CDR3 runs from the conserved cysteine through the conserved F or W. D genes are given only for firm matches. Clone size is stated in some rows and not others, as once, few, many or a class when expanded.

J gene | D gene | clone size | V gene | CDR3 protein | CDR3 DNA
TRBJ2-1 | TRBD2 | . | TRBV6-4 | CASSDSPAGGSNEQFF | TGTGCCAGCAGTGACTCCCCAGCGGGGGGGTCCAATGAGCAGTTCTTC
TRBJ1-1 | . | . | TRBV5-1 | CASSLETAYNTEAFF | TGCGCCAGCAGCTTGGAGACAGCGTATAACACTGAAGCTTTCTTT
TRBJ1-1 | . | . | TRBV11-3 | CASSYSGVNTEAFF | TGTGCCAGCAGCTATTCGGGAGTGAACACTGAAGCTTTCTTT
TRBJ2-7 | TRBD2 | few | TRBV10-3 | CAISGGSGGMLPSYEQYF | TGTGCCATCAGTGGGGGTAGCGGGGGGATGCTGCCCTCCTACGAGCAGTACTTC
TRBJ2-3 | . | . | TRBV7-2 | CASSLAGVSTDTQYF | TGTGCCAGCAGCTTAGCGGGAGTTAGCACAGATACGCAGTATTTT
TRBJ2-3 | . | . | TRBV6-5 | CASSDRGIDTQYF | TGTGCCAGCAGTGACCGGGGGATAGATACGCAGTATTTT
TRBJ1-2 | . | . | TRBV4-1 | CASSQDLAGLYGYTF | TGCGCCAGCAGCCAAGATTTAGCAGGACTTTATGGCTACACCTTC
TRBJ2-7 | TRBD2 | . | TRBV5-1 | CASSLDQGRDEQYF | TGCGCCAGCAGCTTGGATCAAGGGAGGGACGAGCAGTACTTC
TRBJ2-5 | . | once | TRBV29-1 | CSVLRQGLETQYF | TGCAGCGTCCTAAGGCAGGGGTTGGAGACCCAGTACTTC
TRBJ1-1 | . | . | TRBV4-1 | CASSHSDGDTEAFF | TGCGCCAGCAGCCACTCGGACGGGGACACTGAAGCTTTCTTT
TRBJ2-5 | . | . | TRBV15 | CATSSKQETQYF | TGTGCCACCAGCAGCAAACAAGAGACCCAGTACTTC
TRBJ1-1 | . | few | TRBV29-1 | CSVEEGANTEAFF | TGCAGCGTTGAAGAGGGGGCGAACACTGAAGCTTTCTTT
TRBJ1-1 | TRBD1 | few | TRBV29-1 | CSVGGTGIERNTEAFF | TGCAGCGTTGGAGGGACAGGGATTGAACGGAACACTGAAGCTTTCTTT
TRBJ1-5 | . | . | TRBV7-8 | CASSWLQGNQPQHF | TGTGCCAGCAGCTGGCTGCAGGGAAATCAGCCCCAGCATTTT
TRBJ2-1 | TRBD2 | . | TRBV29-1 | CSVGLAGGQLNEQFF | TGCAGCGTCGGACTAGCGGGGGGGCAGTTGAATGAGCAGTTCTTC
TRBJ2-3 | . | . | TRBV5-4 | CASSLRTATDTQYF | TGTGCCAGCAGCCTGAGGACAGCCACAGATACGCAGTATTTT
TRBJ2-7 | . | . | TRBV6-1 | CASSGQGEAYF | TGTGCCAGCAGTGGGCAGGGGGAGGCGTACTTC
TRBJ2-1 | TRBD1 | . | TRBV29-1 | CSVQGASYNEQFF | TGCAGCGTTCAGGGGGCCTCCTACAATGAGCAGTTCTTC
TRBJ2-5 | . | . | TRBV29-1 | CSVVQQETQYF | TGCAGCGTTGTACAGCAAGAGACCCAGTACTTC
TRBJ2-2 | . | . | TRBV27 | CASSRTQGLGELFF | TGTGCCAGCAGCCGTACTCAGGGTCTCGGGGAGCTGTTTTTT
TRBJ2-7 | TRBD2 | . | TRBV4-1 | CASSQEALKREVYEQYF | TGCGCCAGCAGCCAAGAGGCCCTGAAGCGGGAGGTCTACGAGCAGTACTTC
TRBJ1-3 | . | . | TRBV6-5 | CAVREGYTIYF | TGTGCAGTCAGGGAGGGGTACACCATATATTTT
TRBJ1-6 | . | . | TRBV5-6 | CASSSGGVGSPLHF | TGTGCCAGCAGCTCCGGAGGGGTGGGTTCACCCCTCCACTTT
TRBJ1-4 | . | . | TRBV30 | CAGGGNEKLFF | TGTGCCGGGGGGGGCAATGAAAAACTGTTTTTT
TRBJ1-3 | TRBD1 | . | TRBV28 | CASGDSSGNTIYF | TGTGCCAGCGGGGACAGCTCTGGAAACACCATATATTTT
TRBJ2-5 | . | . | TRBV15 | CATSRNTPLTGTQYF | TGTGCCACCAGCAGGAACACTCCCCTTACGGGGACCCAGTACTTC
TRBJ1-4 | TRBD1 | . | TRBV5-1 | CASSLERPGQVGEKLFF | TGCGCCAGCAGCTTGGAACGACCTGGACAGGTCGGGGAAAAACTGTTTTTT
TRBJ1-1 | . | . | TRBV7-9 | CASSRQGLGTEAFF | TGTGCCAGCAGTCGTCAGGGGCTCGGCACTGAAGCTTTCTTT
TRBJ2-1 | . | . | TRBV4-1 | CASSQQGRGDNNEQFF | TGCGCCAGCAGTCAACAAGGCCGGGGAGATAACAATGAGCAGTTCTTC
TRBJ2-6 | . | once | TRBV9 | CASKTALSGANVLTF | TGTGCCAGCAAGACTGCCCTCTCTGGGGCCAACGTCCTGACTTTC
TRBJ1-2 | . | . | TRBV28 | CASSRDGLSYGYTF | TGTGCCAGCAGTCGAGACGGACTAAGCTATGGCTACACCTTC
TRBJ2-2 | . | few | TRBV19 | CASSSTGNTGELFF | TGTGCCAGTAGTTCGACAGGGAACACCGGGGAGCTGTTTTTT
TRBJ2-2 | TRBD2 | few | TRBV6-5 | CATSAGGNTGELFF | TGTGCCACCTCCGCGGGGGGGAACACCGGGGAGCTGTTTTTT
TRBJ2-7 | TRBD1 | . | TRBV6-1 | CASSVGTGPYEQYF | TGTGCCAGCAGTGTGGGGACAGGGCCCTACGAGCAGTACTTC
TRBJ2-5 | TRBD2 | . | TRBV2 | CGGTSDETQYF | TGTGGGGGGACTAGTGACGAGACCCAGTACTTC
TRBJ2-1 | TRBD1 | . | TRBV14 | CASSRQGNEQFF | TGTGCCAGCAGCCGACAGGGCAATGAGCAGTTCTTC
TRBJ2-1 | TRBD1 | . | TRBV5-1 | CASSLGDRTNEQFF | TGCGCCAGCAGCTTGGGGGACAGGACGAATGAGCAGTTCTTC
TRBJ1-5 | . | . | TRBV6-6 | CASRTPYSNQPQHF | TGTGCCAGCAGAACACCATATAGCAATCAGCCCCAGCATTTT
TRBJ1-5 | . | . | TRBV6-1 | CASSGGGLQPQHF | TGTGCCAGCAGTGGGGGGGGCCTTCAGCCCCAGCATTTT
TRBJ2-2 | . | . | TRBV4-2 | CASSQVLPGTNTGELFF | TGTGCCAGCAGCCAAGTGTTGCCGGGGACGAACACCGGGGAGCTGTTTTTT
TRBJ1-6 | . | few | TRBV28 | CASSSPGVNSPLHF | TGTGCCAGCAGTTCCCCAGGGGTTAATTCACCCCTCCACTTT
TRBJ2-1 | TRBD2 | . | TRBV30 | CAWSPARTSGSSGEQFF | TGTGCCTGGAGTCCCGCTAGAACTAGCGGGAGTTCCGGGGAGCAGTTCTTC
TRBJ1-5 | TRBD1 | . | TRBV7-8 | CASRPDRGTDQPQHF | TGTGCCAGCAGGCCAGACAGGGGGACGGATCAGCCCCAGCATTTT
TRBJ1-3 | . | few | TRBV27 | CASRPGFGGNTIYF | TGTGCCAGCCGCCCAGGGTTTGGAGGAAACACCATATATTTT
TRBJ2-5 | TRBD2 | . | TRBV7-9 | CASSLGGDQETQYF | TGTGCCAGCAGCTTGGGAGGGGACCAAGAGACCCAGTACTTC
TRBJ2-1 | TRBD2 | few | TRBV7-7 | CASSLTPSSGSGYNEQFF | TGTGCCAGCAGCTTGACCCCAAGTAGCGGGAGTGGATACAATGAGCAGTTCTTC
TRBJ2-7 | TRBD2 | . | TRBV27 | CASSLTSGAYEQYF | TGTGCCAGCAGTCTGACTAGCGGGGCCTACGAGCAGTACTTC
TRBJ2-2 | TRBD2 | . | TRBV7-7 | CASSPLAGANTGELFF | TGTGCCAGCAGCCCCCTAGCGGGAGCAAACACCGGGGAGCTGTTTTTT
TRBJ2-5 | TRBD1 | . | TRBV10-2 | CASSESRDRGETQYF | TGCGCCAGCAGTGAGTCAAGGGACAGAGGGGAGACCCAGTACTTC
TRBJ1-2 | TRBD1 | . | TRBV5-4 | CASSLGPTGGHYGYTF | TGTGCCAGCAGCTTGGGCCCGACAGGGGGCCACTATGGCTACACCTTC
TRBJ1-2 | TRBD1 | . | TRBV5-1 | CASSPKGQAYGYTF | TGCGCCAGCAGCCCCAAGGGACAGGCCTATGGCTACACCTTC
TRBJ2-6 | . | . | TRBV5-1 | CASSSGQNSGANVLTF | TGCGCCAGCAGCTCGGGACAAAACTCTGGGGCCAACGTCCTGACTTTC
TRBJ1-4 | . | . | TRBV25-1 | CASSEQGGQNEKLFF | TGTGCCAGCAGTGAGCAAGGGGGTCAGAATGAAAAACTGTTTTTT
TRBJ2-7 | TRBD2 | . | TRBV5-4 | CASSLGGSGSYYEQYF | TGTGCCAGCAGCTTGGGTGGTAGCGGGAGTTACTACGAGCAGTACTTC